This T cell receptor beta chain stems from a study of blood T cells in healthy people across ages. Turning to this clonotype: The antigen is not known.

The second PCR ran 7 to 11 cycles with a sample-barcoded 5' primer and J-beta primers. TCRdb analysed the 5' RACE reads with MiXCR anew, one entry per CDR3 protein. The sample has some 690,000 distinct CDR3 sequences; 20% to 25% are singletons. Findings and caveats of the study: While age rose, TCR beta diversity per million T cells dropped in a roughly linear way.

The sample was blood. The clonotype originates from a man aged 70-80 years in good health.

CDR3 in amino acids: CASSMTSSYEQYV. CDR3 sequence (DNA): TGTGCCAGCAGCATGACTAGCAGTTACGAGCAGTACGTC. The V gene is TRBV7-2, the J gene TRBJ2-5; 7 bases line up with TRBD2. The closer fit of TRBJ2-7 to the DNA end suggests the J call may be wrong. This CDR3 is 13 amino acids long. Germline V lookup: CDR1 SGHTA, CDR2 FQGNSA.